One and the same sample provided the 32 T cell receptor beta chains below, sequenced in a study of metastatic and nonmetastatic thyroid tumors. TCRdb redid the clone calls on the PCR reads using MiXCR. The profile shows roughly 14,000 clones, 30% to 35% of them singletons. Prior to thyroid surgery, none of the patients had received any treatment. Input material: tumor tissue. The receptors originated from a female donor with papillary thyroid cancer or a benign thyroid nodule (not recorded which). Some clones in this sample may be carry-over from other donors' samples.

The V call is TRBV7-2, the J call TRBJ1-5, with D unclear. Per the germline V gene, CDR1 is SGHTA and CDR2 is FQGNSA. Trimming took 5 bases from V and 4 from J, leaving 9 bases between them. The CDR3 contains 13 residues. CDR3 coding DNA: TGTGCCAGCAGCGATCACCGAAATCAGCCCCAGCATTTT. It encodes CASSDHRNQPQHF.

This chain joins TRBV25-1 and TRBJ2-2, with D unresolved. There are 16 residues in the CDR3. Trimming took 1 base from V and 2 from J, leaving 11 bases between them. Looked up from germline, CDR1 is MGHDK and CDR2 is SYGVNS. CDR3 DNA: TGTGCCAGCAGTGAATCTGGGTTTTCAAACACCGGGGAGCTGTTTTTT. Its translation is CASSESGFSNTGELFF.

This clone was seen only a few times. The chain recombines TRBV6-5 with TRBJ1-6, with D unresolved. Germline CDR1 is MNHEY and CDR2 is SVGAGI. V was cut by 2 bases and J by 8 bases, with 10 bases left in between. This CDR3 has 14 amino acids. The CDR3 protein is CASSYEWRDSPLHF. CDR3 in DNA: TGTGCCAGCAGTTACGAGTGGCGAGATTCACCCCTCCACTTT.

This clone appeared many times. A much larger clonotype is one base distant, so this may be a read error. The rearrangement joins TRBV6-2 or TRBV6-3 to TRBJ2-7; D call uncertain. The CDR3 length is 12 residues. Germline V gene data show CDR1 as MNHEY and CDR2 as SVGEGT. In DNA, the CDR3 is TGTGCCAGCAGTTCCCTCGGGTACGAGCAGTGCTTC. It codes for CASSSLGYEQCF.

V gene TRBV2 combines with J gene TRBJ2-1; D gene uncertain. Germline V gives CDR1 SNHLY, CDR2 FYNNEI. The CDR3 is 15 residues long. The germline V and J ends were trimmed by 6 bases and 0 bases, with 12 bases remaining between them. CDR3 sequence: CASSVDSSSYNEQFF. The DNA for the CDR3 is TGTGCCAGCAGCGTCGATTCTAGCTCCTACAATGAGCAGTTCTTC.

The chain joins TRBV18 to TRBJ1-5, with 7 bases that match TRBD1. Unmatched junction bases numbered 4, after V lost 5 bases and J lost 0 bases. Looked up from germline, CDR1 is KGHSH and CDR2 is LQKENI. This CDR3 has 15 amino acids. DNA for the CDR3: TGTGCCAGCTCAAGGGGACAGACTAGCAATCAGCCCCAGCATTTT. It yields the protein CASSRGQTSNQPQHF.

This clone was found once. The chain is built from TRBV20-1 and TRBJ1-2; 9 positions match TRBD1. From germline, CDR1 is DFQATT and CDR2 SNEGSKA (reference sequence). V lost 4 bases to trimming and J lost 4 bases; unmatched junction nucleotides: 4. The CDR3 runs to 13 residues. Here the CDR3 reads CSAMGTGSYGYTF. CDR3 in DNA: TGCAGTGCTATGGGGACAGGGAGCTATGGCTACACCTTC.

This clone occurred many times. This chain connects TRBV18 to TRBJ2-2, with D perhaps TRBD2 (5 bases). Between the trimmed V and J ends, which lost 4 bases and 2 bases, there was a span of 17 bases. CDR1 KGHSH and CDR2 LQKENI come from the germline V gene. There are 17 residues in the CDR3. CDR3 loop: CASSQSTPGLNTGELFF. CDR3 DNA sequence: TGTGCCAGCTCACAGTCTACCCCGGGGTTAAACACCGGGGAGCTGTTTTTT.

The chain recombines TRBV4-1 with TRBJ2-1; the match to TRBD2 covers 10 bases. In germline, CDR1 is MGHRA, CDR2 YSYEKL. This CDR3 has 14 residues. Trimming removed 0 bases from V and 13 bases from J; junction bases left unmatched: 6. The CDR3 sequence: CASSQETSGRAQFF. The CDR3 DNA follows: TGCGCCAGCAGCCAAGAGACGAGCGGGAGGGCTCAGTTCTTC.

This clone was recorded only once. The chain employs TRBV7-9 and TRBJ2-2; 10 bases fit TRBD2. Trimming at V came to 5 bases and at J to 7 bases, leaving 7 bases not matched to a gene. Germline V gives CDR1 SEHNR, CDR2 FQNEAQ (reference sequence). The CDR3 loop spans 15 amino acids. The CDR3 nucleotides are TGTGCCAGCAGCCCCGGGACTAGCGTTGGCGGGGAGCTGTTTTTT. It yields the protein CASSPGTSVGGELFF. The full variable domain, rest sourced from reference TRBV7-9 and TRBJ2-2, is DTGVSQNPRHKITKRGQNVTFRCDPISEHNRLYWYRQTLGQGPEFLTYFQNEAQLEKSRLLSDRFSAERPKGSFSTLEIQRTEQGDSAMYLCASSPGTSVGGELFFGEGSRLTVL.

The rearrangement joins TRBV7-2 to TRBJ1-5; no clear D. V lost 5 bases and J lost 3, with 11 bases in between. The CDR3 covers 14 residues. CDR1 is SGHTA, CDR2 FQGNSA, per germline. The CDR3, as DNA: TGTGCCAGCAGCGACAAACGCGCCAATCAGCCCCAGCATTTT. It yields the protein CASSDKRANQPQHF.

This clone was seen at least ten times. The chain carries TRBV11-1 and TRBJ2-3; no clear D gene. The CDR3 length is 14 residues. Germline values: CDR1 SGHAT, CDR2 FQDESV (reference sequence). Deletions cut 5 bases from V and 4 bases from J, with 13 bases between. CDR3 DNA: TGTGCCAGCAGCCCTTCTGGCTGGGCAGATACGCAGTATTTT. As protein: CASSPSGWADTQYF.

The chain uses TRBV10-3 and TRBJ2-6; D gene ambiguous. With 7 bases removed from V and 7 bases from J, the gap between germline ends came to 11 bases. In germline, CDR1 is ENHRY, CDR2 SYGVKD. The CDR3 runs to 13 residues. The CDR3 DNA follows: TGTGCCATCATCGATCATGTAGCCAACGTCCTGACTTTC. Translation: CAIIDHVANVLTF.

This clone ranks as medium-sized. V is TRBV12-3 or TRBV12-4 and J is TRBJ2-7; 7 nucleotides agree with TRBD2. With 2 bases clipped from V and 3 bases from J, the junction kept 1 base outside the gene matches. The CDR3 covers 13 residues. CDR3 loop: CASSLRTSYEQYF. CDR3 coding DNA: TGTGCCAGCAGTTTAAGGACTAGCTACGAGCAGTACTTC.

The DNA of the CDR3 is TGTGCCAGCAGCTTAGGACTAGCGGGAGATCTCGACGAGCAGTACTTC. Its protein product is CASSLGLAGDLDEQYF. The chain uses TRBV11-1 and TRBJ2-7, with 12 positions matching TRBD2. Germline values: CDR1 SGHAT, CDR2 FQDESV (reference sequence). This CDR3 is 16 amino acids long. Unmatched junction bases numbered 6, after V lost 1 base and J lost 5 bases.

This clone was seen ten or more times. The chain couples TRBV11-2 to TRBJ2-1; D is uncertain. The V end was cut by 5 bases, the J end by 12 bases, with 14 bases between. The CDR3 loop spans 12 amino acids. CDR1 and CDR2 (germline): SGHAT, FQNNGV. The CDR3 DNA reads TGTGCCAGCAGCCCAACTACTCCCGGGCAGTTCTTC. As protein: CASSPTTPGQFF.

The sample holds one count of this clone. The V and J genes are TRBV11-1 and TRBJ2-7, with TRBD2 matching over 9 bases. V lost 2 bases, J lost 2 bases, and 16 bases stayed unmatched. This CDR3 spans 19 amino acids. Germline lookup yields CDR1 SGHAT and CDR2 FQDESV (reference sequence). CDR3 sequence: CASSLRSLSGGANPYEQYF. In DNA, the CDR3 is TGTGCCAGCAGCTTAAGGTCACTTAGCGGGGGCGCGAACCCCTACGAGCAGTACTTC. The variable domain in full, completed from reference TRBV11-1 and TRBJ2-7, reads EAEVAQSPRYKITEKSQAVAFWCDPISGHATLYWYRQILGQGPELLVQFQDESVVDDSQLPKDRFSAERLKGVDSTLKIQPAELGDSAMYLCASSLRSLSGGANPYEQYFGPGTRLTVT.

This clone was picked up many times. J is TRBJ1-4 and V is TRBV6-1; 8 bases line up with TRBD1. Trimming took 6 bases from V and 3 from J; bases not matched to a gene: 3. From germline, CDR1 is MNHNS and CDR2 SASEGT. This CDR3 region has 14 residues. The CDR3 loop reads CASRLQGANEKLFF. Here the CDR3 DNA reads TGTGCCAGCAGACTACAGGGGGCTAATGAAAAACTGTTTTTT.

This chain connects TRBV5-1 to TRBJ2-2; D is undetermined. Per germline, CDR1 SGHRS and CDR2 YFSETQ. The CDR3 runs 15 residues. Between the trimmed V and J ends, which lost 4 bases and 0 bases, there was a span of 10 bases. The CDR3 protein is CASSIPPANTGELFF. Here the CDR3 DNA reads TGCGCCAGCAGCATCCCTCCCGCGAACACCGGGGAGCTGTTTTTT.

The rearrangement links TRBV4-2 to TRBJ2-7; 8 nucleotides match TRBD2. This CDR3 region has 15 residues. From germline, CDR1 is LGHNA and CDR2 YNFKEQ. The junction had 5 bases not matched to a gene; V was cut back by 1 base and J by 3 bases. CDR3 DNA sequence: TGTGCCAGCAGCCAAGGACTAGCGATGGGCTACGAGCAGTACTTC. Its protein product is CASSQGLAMGYEQYF.

This CDR3 reads CASSLQGRAPQHF. CDR3 nucleotide sequence: TGTGCCAGCAGCCTGCAAGGGCGCGCGCCCCAGCATTTT. The chain couples TRBV11-2 to TRBJ1-5; D gene ambiguous. Trimming took off 5 bases at V and 9 bases at J, with 14 bases between the two ends. CDR1 is SGHAT and CDR2 is FQNNGV in the germline V gene. The CDR3 has 13 amino acids.

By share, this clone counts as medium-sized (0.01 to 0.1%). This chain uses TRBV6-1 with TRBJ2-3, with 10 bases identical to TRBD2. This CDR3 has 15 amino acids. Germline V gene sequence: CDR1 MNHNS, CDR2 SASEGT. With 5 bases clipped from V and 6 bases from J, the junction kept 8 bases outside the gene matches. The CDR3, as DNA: TGTGCCAGCAGTCGTCTAGCGGGAGTTTACGATACGCAGTATTTT. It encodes CASSRLAGVYDTQYF.

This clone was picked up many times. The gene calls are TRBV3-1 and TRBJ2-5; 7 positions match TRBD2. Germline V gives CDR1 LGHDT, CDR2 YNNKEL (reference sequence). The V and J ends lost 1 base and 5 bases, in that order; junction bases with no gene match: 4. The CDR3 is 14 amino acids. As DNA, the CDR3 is TGTGCCAGCAGCCAAGTCTCGGGAGGTGAGACCCAGTACTTC. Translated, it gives CASSQVSGGETQYF.

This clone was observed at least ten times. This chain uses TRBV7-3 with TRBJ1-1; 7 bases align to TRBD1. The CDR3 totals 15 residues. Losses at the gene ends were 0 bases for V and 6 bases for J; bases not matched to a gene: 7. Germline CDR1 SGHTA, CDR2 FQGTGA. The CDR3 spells CASSLTAGGISEAFF. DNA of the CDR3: TGTGCCAGCAGCTTAACGGCAGGGGGAATCTCTGAAGCTTTCTTT.

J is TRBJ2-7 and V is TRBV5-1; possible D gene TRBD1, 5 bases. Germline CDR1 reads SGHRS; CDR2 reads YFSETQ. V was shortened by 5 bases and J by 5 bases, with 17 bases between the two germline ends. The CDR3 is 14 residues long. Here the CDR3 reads CASSTDSSLDEQYF. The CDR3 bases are TGCGCCAGCAGTACCGACAGTTCCCTAGACGAGCAGTACTTC.

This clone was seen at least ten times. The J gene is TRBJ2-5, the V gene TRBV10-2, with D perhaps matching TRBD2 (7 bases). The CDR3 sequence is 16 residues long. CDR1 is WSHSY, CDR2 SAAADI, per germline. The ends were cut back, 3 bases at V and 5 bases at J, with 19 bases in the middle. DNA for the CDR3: TGCGCCAGCAGTGACCCGGGACAACGGGGGGTGGAGACCCAGTACTTC. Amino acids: CASSDPGQRGVETQYF.

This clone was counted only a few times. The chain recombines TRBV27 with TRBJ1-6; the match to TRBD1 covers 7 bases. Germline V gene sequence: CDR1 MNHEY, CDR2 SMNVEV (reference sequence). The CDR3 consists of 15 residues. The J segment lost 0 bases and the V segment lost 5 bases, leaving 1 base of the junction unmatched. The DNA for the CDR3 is TGTGCCAGCAGTCGGGACAGCTCCTATAATTCACCCCTCCACTTT. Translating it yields CASSRDSSYNSPLHF.

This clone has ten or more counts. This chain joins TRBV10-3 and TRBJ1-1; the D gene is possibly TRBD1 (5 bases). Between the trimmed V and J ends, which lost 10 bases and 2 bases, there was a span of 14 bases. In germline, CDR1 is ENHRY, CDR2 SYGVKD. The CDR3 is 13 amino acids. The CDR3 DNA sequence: TGTGCCACCAACGGAGGGGATAACACTGAAGCTTTCTTT. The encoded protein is CATNGGDNTEAFF.

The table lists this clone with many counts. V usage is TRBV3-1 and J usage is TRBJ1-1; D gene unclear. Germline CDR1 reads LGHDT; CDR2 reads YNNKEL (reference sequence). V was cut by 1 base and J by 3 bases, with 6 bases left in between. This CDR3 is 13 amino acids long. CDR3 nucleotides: TGTGCCAGCAGCCAAGGGGTTGACACTGAAGCTTTCTTT. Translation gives CASSQGVDTEAFF.

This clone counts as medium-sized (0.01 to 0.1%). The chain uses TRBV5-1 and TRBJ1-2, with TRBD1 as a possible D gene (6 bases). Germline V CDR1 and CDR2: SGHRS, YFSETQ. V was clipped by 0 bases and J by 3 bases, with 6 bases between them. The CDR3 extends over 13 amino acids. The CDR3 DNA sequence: TGCGCCAGCAGCTTGGACAGGGACTATGGCTACACCTTC. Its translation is CASSLDRDYGYTF. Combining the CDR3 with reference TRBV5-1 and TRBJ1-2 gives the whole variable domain KAGVTQTPRYLIKTRGQQVTLSCSPISGHRSVSWYQQTPGQGLQFLFEYFSETQRNKGNFPGRFSGRQFSNSRSEMNVSTLELGDSALYLCASSLDRDYGYTFGSGTRLTVV.

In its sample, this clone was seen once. CDR3 DNA sequence: TGCAGTGCTAGATTTCTGAATAATGAGGGCTACACCTTC. Translating gives CSARFLNNEGYTF. V and J are TRBV20-1 and TRBJ1-2; D gene unclear. Trimming stripped 2 bases from V and 8 bases from J, with 15 bases between. Germline CDR1 and CDR2: DFQATT and SNEGSKA (reference sequence). The CDR3 covers 13 residues.

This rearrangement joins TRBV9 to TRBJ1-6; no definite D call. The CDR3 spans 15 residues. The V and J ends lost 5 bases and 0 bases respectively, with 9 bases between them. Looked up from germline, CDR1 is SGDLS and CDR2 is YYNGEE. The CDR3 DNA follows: TGTGCCAGCAGTCCCAGTAGCTCCTATAATTCACCCCTCCACTTT. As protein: CASSPSSSYNSPLHF.